The clone carrying this T cell receptor beta chain appeared once. The sample is drawn from a study of blood T cell repertoires in COVID-19. Turning to the study itself: The study drew acute and convalescent COVID-19 samples from the United States, Italy and Spain.

Trimming cost V 2 bases and J 5 bases; bases outside gene matches: 7. The germline CDR1 and CDR2 sequences are LNHNV and YYDKDF (reference sequence). This CDR3 has 16 amino acids. Data came from immunoSEQ multiplex PCR; TCRdb stores just in-frame clones and leaves some out. The repertoire holds roughly 140,000 clones, with 80% to 90% as singletons. The V gene is TRBV15, the J gene TRBJ2-7, with TRBD2 matching over 12 bases. The sequence came from a man in his 70s with acute or convalescent COVID-19. Material for sequencing was peripheral blood. In DNA form, the CDR3 reads TGTGCCACCAGCAGACAGACTAGCGGGAGTAAGAACGAGCAGTACTTC. This sequence encodes CATSRQTSGSKNEQYF.